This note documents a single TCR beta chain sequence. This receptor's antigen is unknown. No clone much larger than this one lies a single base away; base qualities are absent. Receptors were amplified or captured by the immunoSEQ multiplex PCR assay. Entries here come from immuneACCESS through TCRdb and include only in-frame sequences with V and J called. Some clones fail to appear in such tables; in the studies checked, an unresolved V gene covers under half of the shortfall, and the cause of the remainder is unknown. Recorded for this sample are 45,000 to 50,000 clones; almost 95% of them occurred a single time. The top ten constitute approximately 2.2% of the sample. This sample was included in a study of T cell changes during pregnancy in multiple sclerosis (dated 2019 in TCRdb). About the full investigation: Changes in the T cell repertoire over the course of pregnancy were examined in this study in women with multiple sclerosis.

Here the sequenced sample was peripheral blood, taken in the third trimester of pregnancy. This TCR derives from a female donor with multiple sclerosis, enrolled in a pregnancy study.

The CDR3 protein is CASRAGTGGVYTF. The DNA is as follows: TGTGCCAGCAGAGCGGGGACAGGTGGCGTCTACACCTTC. This chain is built from TRBV2 and TRBJ1-2; the central 8 bases match TRBD1. V loses 6 bases at its end and J loses 10 bases; junction bases beyond the gene matches: 10. Via the germline V gene, CDR1 is SNHLY and CDR2 FYNNEI. Taken from cysteine to phenylalanine, the CDR3 has 13 residues. Only CDR3 DNA remains: 39 bases, in frame from the first base.